Sequencing of this TCR beta chain was carried out in a study of T cell repertoires in cytomegalovirus infection. Study-level background: Both CMV infection and a matching HLA type were indicated by public TCR beta signatures. Study findings and constraints: The study found HLA-C-restricted CMV-specific TCR beta clonotypes dominating the ex vivo response.

With 0 bases removed from V and 9 bases from J, the gap between germline ends came to 7 bases. Germline assignment: CDR1 LNHDA and CDR2 SQIVND (reference sequence). The CDR3 is made up of 12 amino acids. TCRdb reprocessed the reads via MiXCR and lists one record per CDR3 protein. The table records around 530,000 distinct CDR3 sequences, 26% of them present only once. Comment on this clonotype: Its antigen is as yet unknown.

The material sequenced was PBMCs. V and J are TRBV19 and TRBJ2-3; D perhaps matches TRBD1 (5 bases). This TCR was sampled from a human donor in good health (CMV status not recorded). Some clones in this sample may be carry-over from other donors' samples. The CDR3 nucleotides are TGTGCCAGTAGTATAGAGAAGGGGACGCAGTATTTT. This sequence encodes CASSIEKGTQYF.